This entry features one T cell receptor beta chain sequence. The target antigen is unknown. The assay was immunoSEQ multiplex PCR, and TCRdb's table has in-frame clones only and misses some. This repertoire shows about 30,000 clones, just under 90% found once; its top ten account for roughly 44%. The sample comes from a study of lymphopenia after photon versus proton radiotherapy. General study points: Only patients who died were analyzed for survival; proton advantage is unproven.

Germline V gives CDR1 SGHRS, CDR2 YFSETQ. With 0 bases clipped from V and 2 bases from J, the junction kept 6 bases outside the gene matches. The CDR3 is 17 residues long. The gene calls are TRBV5-1 and TRBJ2-1, with 9 positions matching TRBD2. This specimen was peripheral blood, taken from a patient treated with proton-based radiotherapy. This clonotype was sampled from a woman aged 55-69 years with cholangiocarcinoma. Some clones in this sample may be carry-over from other donors' samples. CDR3 sequence reads: CASSLAISGSPYNEQFF. In nucleotides, the CDR3 is TGCGCCAGCAGCTTGGCGATTAGCGGGAGTCCCTACAATGAGCAGTTCTTC.